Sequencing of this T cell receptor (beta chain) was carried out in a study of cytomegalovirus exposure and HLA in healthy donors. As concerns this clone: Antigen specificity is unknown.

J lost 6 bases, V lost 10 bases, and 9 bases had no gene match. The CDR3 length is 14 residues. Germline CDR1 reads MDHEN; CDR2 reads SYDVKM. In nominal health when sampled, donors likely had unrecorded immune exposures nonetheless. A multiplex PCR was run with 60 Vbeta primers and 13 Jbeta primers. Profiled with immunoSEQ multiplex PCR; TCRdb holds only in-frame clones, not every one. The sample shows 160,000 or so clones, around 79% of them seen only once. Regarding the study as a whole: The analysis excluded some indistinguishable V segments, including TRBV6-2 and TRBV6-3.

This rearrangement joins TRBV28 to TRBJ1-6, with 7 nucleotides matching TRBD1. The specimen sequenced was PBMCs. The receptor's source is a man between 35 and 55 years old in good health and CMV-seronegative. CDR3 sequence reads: CAIGPGQPNSPLHF. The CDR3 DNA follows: TGTGCCATTGGACCGGGACAGCCTAATTCACCCCTCCACTTT.